This T cell receptor (beta chain) derives from a study of OX40 agonist ivuxolimab in advanced cancers. Overall study: Every 2 weeks, ivuxolimab was infused into the patients intravenously at between 0.01 and 10 mg/kg. Study-level findings and limits: Clonal expansion was seen in CD4+ and CD8+ blood T cells by week 6 at 0.1 to 3.0 mg/kg.

CDR3 length: 16 residues. V was clipped by 1 base and J by 4 bases; unmatched bases: 8. Germline lookup yields CDR1 SGHTS and CDR2 YDEGEE. In its sample, this clone was seen once. Its target is not known. This table comes from immunoSEQ multiplex PCR, and its TCRdb copy is limited to in-frame clones, with some not included. Of roughly 79,000 clones in the sample, about nine tenths are singletons; the top ten hold 9.5% to 11%. The sample here was CD4+ or CD8+ T cells sorted from blood, taken in a trial of the OX40 agonist ivuxolimab. J is TRBJ2-1 and V is TRBV5-8; 7 nucleotides line up with TRBD2. This receptor was identified in an adult with an advanced solid tumor such as melanoma, head and neck, liver or kidney cancer. The CDR3 spells CASSLYPGGSYNEQFF. Here the CDR3 DNA reads TGTGCCAGCAGCTTGTACCCCGGGGGGTCGTACAATGAGCAGTTCTTC.